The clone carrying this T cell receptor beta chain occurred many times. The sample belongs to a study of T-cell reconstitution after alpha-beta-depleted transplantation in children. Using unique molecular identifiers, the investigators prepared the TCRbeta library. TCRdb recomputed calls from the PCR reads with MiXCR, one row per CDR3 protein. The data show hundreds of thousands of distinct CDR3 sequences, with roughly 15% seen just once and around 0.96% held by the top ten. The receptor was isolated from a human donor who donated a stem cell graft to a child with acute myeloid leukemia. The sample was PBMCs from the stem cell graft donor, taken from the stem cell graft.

For the CDR3, the DNA is TGTGCCAGCAGCCCCCTGGGGGAGTACACTGAAGCTTTCTTT. This translates into CASSPLGEYTEAFF. The gene calls are TRBV4-2 and TRBJ1-1; TRBD1 might be the D (5 bases). This CDR3 comprises 14 residues. Germline CDR1 LGHNA, CDR2 YNFKEQ. V lost 4 bases, J lost 3 bases, and 12 bases lay in between.